What follows is one TCR beta chain and its context. This CDR3 has 12 residues. Germline CDR1 GTSNPN, CDR2 SVGIG (reference sequence). Trimming removed 4 bases at V and 4 bases at J, with 10 bases between. The record originates from a study of blood T cell repertoires in COVID-19. Across the study: Samples came from the United States, Italy and Spain, spanning acute and convalescent COVID-19. Sources were T cells, B-cell-depleted T cells, or PBMCs; the material itself was cDNA or gDNA.

In the original analysis: Amplification of reference gene primers provided the estimated nucleated cell counts. The assay was immunoSEQ multiplex PCR, and TCRdb's table has in-frame clones only and misses some. V and J calls plus clone size are reproduced from that table; the DNA served to infer D and trimming. Of about 130,000 clones listed, around three quarters were seen once; the top ten hold 30% to 45%. The receptor was isolated from a man aged 35-49 years with active or convalescent COVID-19. The V gene is TRBV30, the J gene TRBJ1-2; D uncertain. Sequencing was carried out using peripheral blood. The CDR3 here is CAWKAEGYGYTF. DNA of the CDR3: TGTGCCTGGAAGGCCGAGGGCTATGGCTACACCTTC.